Below are 18 T cell receptor beta chains sequenced from a single sample in a study of T cells in Graves' hyperthyroidism and ophthalmopathy. RNA transcripts gave rise to amplified TCR beta CDR3 regions. In the first-round RT-PCR of the TCR CDR3, the HTBI primer set was used. TCRdb fed the multiplex PCR reads into MiXCR, producing one record per CDR3 protein. The profile shows approximately 610,000 distinct CDR3 sequences, about 15% of them singletons. Specimen: blood. These receptor sequences come from a woman aged 40 to 50 with Graves' ophthalmopathy.

This clonotype was seen at least ten times. The chain has TRBV19 and TRBJ2-5; 7 nucleotides line up with TRBD1. The CDR3 has 14 residues. Germline V gene data show CDR1 as LNHDA and CDR2 as SQIVND (reference sequence). J lost 5 bases, V lost 6 bases, and 9 bases had no gene match. The CDR3 coding sequence is TGTGCCAGTAGCCGGGGACAGCCGGAGGAGACCCAGTACTTC. Its translation is CASSRGQPEETQYF.

This clonotype is a singleton in its sample. J is TRBJ2-5 and V is TRBV6-1; TRBD2 aligns across 14 bases. The CDR3 has 16 residues. Germline V gene sequence: CDR1 MNHNS, CDR2 SASEGT. V lost 8 bases and J lost 7; bases outside the gene matches: 12. CDR3 region: CASSPGLAGVGGTQYF. CDR3 DNA sequence: TGTGCCAGCTCGCCGGGACTAGCGGGAGTTGGTGGGACCCAGTACTTC.

This clonotype was observed at least ten times. The chain joins TRBV7-2 to TRBJ2-7; the D gene is possibly TRBD2 (6 bases). The CDR3 runs 16 residues. Trimming took off 5 bases at V and 6 bases at J, with 23 bases between the two ends. Germline V gives CDR1 SGHTA, CDR2 FQGNSA. In nucleotides, the CDR3 is TGTGCCAGCAGCCTGGACTACCAAGCCCCCCCTGGCGAGCAGTACTTC. It codes for CASSLDYQAPPGEQYF.

This clonotype was recorded at least ten times. The chain carries TRBV5-1 and TRBJ1-1, with D hard to call. The CDR3 loop spans 14 amino acids. From germline, CDR1 is SGHRS and CDR2 YFSETQ. V was cut by 0 bases and J by 0 bases, with 6 bases left in between. CDR3 nucleotide sequence: TGCGCCAGCAGCTTGGAGGACGTGAACACTGAAGCTTTCTTT. This gives the protein CASSLEDVNTEAFF.

This clonotype occurred many times. This chain connects TRBV6-1 to TRBJ2-6; a weak D match, TRBD1 (5 bases). The germline V and J ends were trimmed by 6 bases and 2 bases, with 14 bases remaining between them. Germline-derived CDR1 and CDR2 are MNHNS and SASEGT. CDR3 size: 16 residues. CDR3 nucleotide sequence: TGTGCCAGCAGCGACGTTACAGGAACTGGGGCCAACGTCCTGACTTTC. Translation gives CASSDVTGTGANVLTF.

The CDR3 loop is CASTGTPGNTIYF. Written as DNA, the CDR3 is TGTGCCAGCACAGGGACTCCTGGAAACACCATATATTTT. This chain uses TRBV12-3 or TRBV12-4 with TRBJ1-3, with D perhaps matching TRBD1 (5 bases). Trimming removed 7 bases at V and 2 bases at J, with 9 bases between. This CDR3 has 13 amino acids.

This clonotype was observed at least ten times. This chain uses TRBV24-1 with TRBJ2-2; 9 bases are shared with TRBD1. Per germline, CDR1 KGHDR and CDR2 SFDVKD. The CDR3 runs to 15 residues. With V trimmed by 2 bases and J by 5 bases, 2 bases remained unmatched. The CDR3 nucleotides are TGTGCCACCAGTGATTACAGGGGGCTTACCGGGGAGCTGTTTTTT. Translation gives CATSDYRGLTGELFF.

This clonotype has only a few counts. The chain recombines TRBV19 with TRBJ2-2; D is undetermined. V was clipped by 0 bases and J by 6 bases, with 5 bases between them. Germline loops: CDR1 LNHDA, CDR2 SQIVND (reference sequence). The CDR3 sequence is 13 residues long. The CDR3 coding sequence is TGTGCCAGTAGTATAGAAGGCTCCGGGGAGCTGTTTTTT. Its translation: CASSIEGSGELFF.

This clonotype was found many times. The chain carries TRBV27 and TRBJ1-1; D is undetermined. The germline V gene encodes CDR1 MNHEY and CDR2 SMNVEV (reference sequence). CDR3 length equals 13 residues. Trimming removed 4 bases from V and 7 bases from J, with 13 bases in between. In DNA, the CDR3 is TGTGCCAGCAGTTCCCCCGCCAAGGGTGAAGCTTTCTTT. This translates into CASSSPAKGEAFF.

This clonotype was detected many times. The rearrangement joins TRBV15 to TRBJ1-3; D not resolved. Germline V gene sequence: CDR1 LNHNV, CDR2 YYDKDF (reference sequence). Trimming removed 0 bases at V and 4 bases at J, with 4 bases between. The CDR3 extends over 13 amino acids. The CDR3 loop reads CATSRDRGNTIYF. The CDR3 DNA follows: TGTGCCACCAGCAGAGATCGGGGAAACACCATATATTTT.

There are a few counts of this clonotype. The J gene is TRBJ1-2, the V gene TRBV19, with unresolved D. This CDR3 has 14 residues. Per germline, CDR1 LNHDA and CDR2 SQIVND (reference sequence). V lost 4 bases and J 8 bases, leaving 17 bases between the germline ends. The CDR3 protein is CASSTSDQQSGYTF. The CDR3 region has the DNA TGTGCCAGTAGTACGTCCGACCAACAATCAGGCTACACCTTC.

At least ten counts were recorded for this clonotype. V usage is TRBV30 and J usage is TRBJ2-5; 7 bases match TRBD1. J was trimmed by 5 bases and V by 5 bases; bases with no gene match: 2. From germline, CDR1 is GTSNPN and CDR2 SVGIG (reference sequence). The CDR3 sequence is 11 residues long. Here the CDR3 DNA reads TGTGCCTGGGGGACAGCGGAGACCCAGTACTTC. Its translation is CAWGTAETQYF.

This clonotype was seen ten or more times. The V and J genes are TRBV11-2 and TRBJ2-7, with D uncertain. This CDR3 has 14 residues. Between the trimmed V and J ends, which lost 3 bases and 0 bases, there was a span of 9 bases. In germline, CDR1 is SGHAT, CDR2 FQNNGV. The CDR3 region has the DNA TGTGCCAGCAGCTTGCAGGAAGACTCCTACGAGCAGTACTTC. This translates into CASSLQEDSYEQYF.

This clonotype was observed at least ten times. The chain uses TRBV30 and TRBJ1-5; D possibly corresponds to TRBD1 (6 bases). The CDR3 loop spans 16 amino acids. The germline gives CDR1 GTSNPN, CDR2 SVGIG (reference sequence). V shed 2 bases and J shed 1 base, with 15 bases lying between them. The CDR3 nucleotides are TGTGCCTGGAGTATCTCCTTGGACAGAAGCAATCAGCCCCAGCATTTT. Amino acids: CAWSISLDRSNQPQHF.

This clonotype was recorded many times. The chain recombines TRBV6-2 or TRBV6-3 with TRBJ2-2; 7 nucleotides line up with TRBD1. The CDR3 runs 14 residues. Germline values: CDR1 MNHEY, CDR2 SVGEGT. V lost 5 bases and J lost 1; bases outside the gene matches: 1. CDR3 protein: CASSGQVNTGELFF. For the CDR3, the DNA is TGTGCCAGCAGTGGACAGGTGAACACCGGGGAGCTGTTTTTT.

This clonotype was observed at least ten times. This chain uses TRBV27 with TRBJ1-5; 10 bases match TRBD1. The V segment lost 5 bases and the J segment 7 bases; nucleotides outside the gene matches: 5. Germline CDR1 MNHEY, CDR2 SMNVEV (reference sequence). The CDR3 covers 14 residues. Here the CDR3 reads CASSKDRGLQPQHF. Here the CDR3 DNA reads TGTGCCAGCAGTAAGGACAGGGGGTTGCAGCCCCAGCATTTT.

This clonotype was counted ten times or more. This chain joins TRBV5-1 and TRBJ1-1; 7 positions agree with TRBD1. The V and J ends lost 4 bases and 3 bases, in that order; junction bases with no gene match: 6. There are 14 residues in the CDR3. Germline V gene sequence: CDR1 SGHRS, CDR2 YFSETQ. Here the CDR3 reads CASSPQGMDTEAFF. The CDR3 DNA reads as TGCGCCAGCAGCCCACAGGGGATGGACACTGAAGCTTTCTTT.

The V call is TRBV19, the J call TRBJ2-1; 7 nucleotides match TRBD2. The V segment lost 4 bases and the J segment 5 bases; nucleotides outside the gene matches: 5. This CDR3 region has 14 residues. Germline V gene lookup returns CDR1 LNHDA and CDR2 SQIVND (reference sequence). The CDR3 loop reads CASSKRLADNEQFF. The CDR3 bases are TGTGCCAGTAGTAAGCGGCTAGCGGACAATGAGCAGTTCTTC.